What follows are 21 T cell receptor beta chains derived from one specimen sequenced in a study of blood T cell repertoires in COVID-19. Assay used: immunoSEQ multiplex PCR; TCRdb lists only in-frame clones, some missing. The sample includes 95,000 to 150,000 clones, roughly four fifths of them seen just once. The source material was peripheral blood. The receptor source for this set is a man in his sixties with acute or convalescent COVID-19.

This clone was seen once. V and J are TRBV5-1 and TRBJ2-3; D might be TRBD1 (6 bases). CDR3 size: 15 residues. Germline assignment: CDR1 SGHRS and CDR2 YFSETQ. V was clipped by 5 bases and J by 1 base, with 14 bases between them. The CDR3 reads CASRHAGGGTDTQYF. The DNA of the CDR3 is TGCGCCAGCAGACATGCTGGGGGCGGCACAGATACGCAGTATTTT.

The V gene is TRBV11-3, the J gene TRBJ1-1; D uncertain. Trimming removed 5 bases at V and 5 bases at J, with 18 bases between. The CDR3 is made up of 15 amino acids. Germline loops: CDR1 SGHNT, CDR2 YENEEA. As DNA, the CDR3 is TGTGCCAGCAGCCCCCCACGAGGTGGGAGTACTGAAGCTTTCTTT. Protein: CASSPPRGGSTEAFF.

A few counts support this clone. This sequence joins TRBV5-6 and TRBJ1-3; D gene ambiguous. The germline V gene has CDR1 SGHDT and CDR2 YYEEEE. Trimming removed 1 base at V and 3 bases at J, with 17 bases between. This CDR3 contains 17 residues. CDR3 bases: TGTGCCAGCAGCTTGTTGGCCCGACCAGGTCATGGAAACACCATATATTTT. It yields the protein CASSLLARPGHGNTIYF.

This clone was counted ten times or more. The chain recombines TRBV19 with TRBJ1-5; 7 positions agree with TRBD1. Trimming removed 1 base from V and 5 bases from J; junction bases left unmatched: 8. This CDR3 has 16 residues. The germline gives CDR1 LNHDA, CDR2 SQIVND (reference sequence). In DNA form, the CDR3 reads TGTGCCAGTAGTATAGGGGACGGCAGGGGGTATCAGCCCCAGCATTTT. It codes for CASSIGDGRGYQPQHF.

This chain uses TRBV7-9 with TRBJ2-5, with TRBD1 matching over 8 bases. The CDR3 loop spans 14 amino acids. CDR1 and CDR2 from the germline V gene are SEHNR and FQNEAQ (reference sequence). V was pared by 5 bases and J by 5 bases, with 7 bases of the junction left unmatched. The CDR3 DNA reads as TGTGCCAGCAGCCTTCAGGGGGCCGGGGAGACCCAGTACTTC. Its translation: CASSLQGAGETQYF.

The chain recombines TRBV5-1 with TRBJ2-3, with no clear D. V lost 6 bases, J lost 9 bases, and 17 bases lay in between. The length of the CDR3 is 13 residues. From germline, CDR1 is SGHRS and CDR2 YFSETQ. The CDR3 sequence is CASIDTRQGTQYF. In DNA, the CDR3 is TGCGCCAGCATAGATACGCGGCAAGGCACGCAGTATTTT.

V and J are TRBV6-5 and TRBJ1-2; D is undetermined. The CDR3 has 16 amino acids. Germline V CDR1 and CDR2: MNHEY, SVGAGI. Deletions cut 0 bases from V and 9 bases from J, with 20 bases between. The CDR3 loop is CASSYSPEWGRGSYTF. CDR3 coding DNA: TGTGCCAGCAGTTACTCGCCAGAGTGGGGAAGAGGGAGCTACACCTTC.

The chain links TRBV5-4 to TRBJ1-1; D gene unclear. The V end was cut by 2 bases, the J end by 0 bases, with 8 bases between. CDR1 is SGHNT, CDR2 YYREEE, per germline (reference sequence). This CDR3 comprises 14 residues. CDR3 bases: TGTGCCAGCAGCTTCGCGGGGTTGAACACTGAAGCTTTCTTT. This codes for CASSFAGLNTEAFF.

Only one count was recorded for this clone. The V and J genes are TRBV29-1 and TRBJ2-1; D may be TRBD2 (6 bases). Trimming cost V 4 bases and J 5 bases, with 12 bases left between them. The CDR3 contains 13 residues. Germline-derived CDR1 and CDR2 are SQVTM and ANQGSEA. CDR3 loop: CSVAETRDNEQFF. Written as DNA, the CDR3 is TGCAGCGTTGCGGAGACTAGAGACAATGAGCAGTTCTTC.

V and J are TRBV3-1 (or the pseudogene TRBV3-2) and TRBJ1-2; 10 nucleotides match TRBD1. Trimming removed 2 bases from V and 7 bases from J; junction bases left unmatched: 4. The CDR3 consists of 14 residues. CDR1 LGHDT and CDR2 YNNKEL come from the germline V gene (reference sequence). The CDR3 bases are TGTGCCAGCAGCCAACGACAGGGGGCGAGTGGCTACACCTTC. The encoded protein is CASSQRQGASGYTF.

This chain links TRBV9 with TRBJ1-1; tentatively, D is TRBD1 (6 bases). Germline loops: CDR1 SGDLS, CDR2 YYNGEE. V was pared by 3 bases and J by 6 bases, with 15 bases between. CDR3 size: 14 residues. The CDR3 spells CASSAGTGKSEAFF. DNA for the CDR3: TGTGCCAGCAGCGCAGGAACAGGGAAATCTGAAGCTTTCTTT.

This chain joins TRBV9 and TRBJ1-2, with D maybe TRBD1 (5 bases). V was shortened by 4 bases and J by 4 bases, with 14 bases between the two germline ends. Germline V gene lookup returns CDR1 SGDLS and CDR2 YYNGEE. This CDR3 contains 14 residues. CDR3 DNA sequence: TGTGCCAGCAGCTCCCGCAGCGGGACCTATGGCTACACCTTC. The encoded protein is CASSSRSGTYGYTF.

V usage is TRBV3-1 (or the pseudogene TRBV3-2) and J usage is TRBJ2-1; 8 positions agree with TRBD2. CDR1 LGHDT and CDR2 YNNKEL come from the germline V gene (reference sequence). V shed 3 bases, J shed 4 bases, and the junction held 11 bases outside the gene matches. The CDR3 spans 17 residues. CDR3 DNA sequence: TGTGCCAGCAGCCATGATCGTAATAGCGGGGTTTACAATGAGCAGTTCTTC. This sequence encodes CASSHDRNSGVYNEQFF.

The chain carries TRBV19 and TRBJ2-1, with 7 positions matching TRBD1. The CDR3 is 15 residues long. Germline lookup yields CDR1 LNHDA and CDR2 SQIVND (reference sequence). The ends lost 3 bases at V and 6 bases at J; junction bases unmatched: 8. CDR3 amino acids: CASSIRDSVGNEQFF. The CDR3 DNA reads as TGTGCCAGTAGTATTCGGGACAGCGTGGGCAATGAGCAGTTCTTC.

The genes are TRBV7-3 and TRBJ2-3, with 11 nucleotides matching TRBD2. Trimming removed 6 bases from V and 0 bases from J; junction bases left unmatched: 8. This CDR3 comprises 17 residues. Germline V gene sequence: CDR1 SGHTA, CDR2 FQGTGA. CDR3 bases: TGTGCCAGCAGTCGCCGGACTAGCGGGTCTAGCACAGATACGCAGTATTTT. Translating it yields CASSRRTSGSSTDTQYF.

A single count supports this clone. This rearrangement joins TRBV29-1 to TRBJ1-1; perhaps TRBD1 as D (5 bases). CDR3 length: 14 residues. Trimming took off 8 bases at V and 4 bases at J, with 20 bases between the two ends. Germline CDR1 and CDR2: SQVTM and ANQGSEA. CDR3 DNA sequence: TGCAGCTCCTCCGGTGGGGCAGTGGGCACTGAAGCTTTCTTT. Translating gives CSSSGGAVGTEAFF.

The chain combines TRBV7-9 with TRBJ1-1, with D maybe TRBD1 (5 bases). Trimming pared 1 base from V and 1 base from J, leaving 13 bases between. The germline V gene encodes CDR1 SEHNR and CDR2 FQNEAQ (reference sequence). CDR3 length: 16 residues. The CDR3 sequence is CASSLGGTLSNTEAFF. CDR3 DNA sequence: TGTGCCAGCAGCTTAGGGGGGACTCTATCGAACACTGAAGCTTTCTTT.

This clone has only a few counts. V gene TRBV15 combines with J gene TRBJ2-1; D is perhaps TRBD1 (7 bases). The V end lost 0 bases, the J end lost 7 bases, and 16 bases lay between the germline ends. The CDR3 runs 16 residues. Looked up from germline, CDR1 is LNHNV and CDR2 is YYDKDF (reference sequence). CDR3 nucleotides: TGTGCCACCAGCAGAGAGGGGGGCAGGGGGAAAAATGAGCAGTTCTTC. Protein: CATSREGGRGKNEQFF.

This rearrangement joins TRBV19 to TRBJ1-1; D gene ambiguous. The CDR3 contains 16 residues. Germline V gene lookup returns CDR1 LNHDA and CDR2 SQIVND (reference sequence). V was shortened by 4 bases and J by 0 bases, with 15 bases between the two germline ends. As DNA, the CDR3 is TGTGCCAGTAGTAACGCGGGGTTGGGGTTGAACACTGAAGCTTTCTTT. It specifies CASSNAGLGLNTEAFF.

V is TRBV7-9 and J is TRBJ1-1, with D tentatively TRBD1 (6 bases). The CDR3 totals 13 residues. The V gene lost 0 bases and the J gene lost 11 bases, with 13 bases spanning the gap. Per germline, CDR1 SEHNR and CDR2 FQNEAQ (reference sequence). CDR3 nucleotide sequence: TGTGCCAGCAGCTTAGCACAGGGCATTGGGGCTTTCTTT. Its protein is CASSLAQGIGAFF.

This chain links TRBV5-4 with TRBJ1-2; possibly TRBD1 for D (5 bases). Germline V lookup: CDR1 SGHNT, CDR2 YYREEE (reference sequence). Trimming stripped 2 bases from V and 4 bases from J, with 15 bases between. CDR3 length: 15 amino acids. The CDR3 reads CASSFARGAFYGYTF. The CDR3 region has the DNA TGTGCCAGCAGCTTTGCCCGTGGGGCCTTCTATGGCTACACCTTC. Together with reference TRBV5-4 and TRBJ1-2, the CDR3 gives the full variable domain: ETGVTQSPTHLIKTRGQQVTLRCSSQSGHNTVSWYQQALGQGPQFIFQYYREEENGRGNFPPRFSGLQFPNYSSELNVNALELDDSALYLCASSFARGAFYGYTFGSGTRLTVV.